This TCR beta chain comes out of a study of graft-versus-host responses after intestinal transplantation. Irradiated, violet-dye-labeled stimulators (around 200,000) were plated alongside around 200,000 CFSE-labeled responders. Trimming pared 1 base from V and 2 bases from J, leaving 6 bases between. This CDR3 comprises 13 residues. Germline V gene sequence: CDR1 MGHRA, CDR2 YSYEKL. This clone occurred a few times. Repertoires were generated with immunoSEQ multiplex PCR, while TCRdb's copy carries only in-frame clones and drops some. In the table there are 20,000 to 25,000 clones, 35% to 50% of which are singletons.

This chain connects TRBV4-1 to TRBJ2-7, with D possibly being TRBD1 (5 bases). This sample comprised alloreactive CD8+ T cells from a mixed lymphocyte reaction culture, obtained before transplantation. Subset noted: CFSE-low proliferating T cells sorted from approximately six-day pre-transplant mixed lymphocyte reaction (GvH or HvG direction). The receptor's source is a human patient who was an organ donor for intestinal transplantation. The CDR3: CASSQVRAYEQYF. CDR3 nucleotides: TGCGCCAGCAGCCAAGTCAGGGCCTACGAGCAGTACTTC.